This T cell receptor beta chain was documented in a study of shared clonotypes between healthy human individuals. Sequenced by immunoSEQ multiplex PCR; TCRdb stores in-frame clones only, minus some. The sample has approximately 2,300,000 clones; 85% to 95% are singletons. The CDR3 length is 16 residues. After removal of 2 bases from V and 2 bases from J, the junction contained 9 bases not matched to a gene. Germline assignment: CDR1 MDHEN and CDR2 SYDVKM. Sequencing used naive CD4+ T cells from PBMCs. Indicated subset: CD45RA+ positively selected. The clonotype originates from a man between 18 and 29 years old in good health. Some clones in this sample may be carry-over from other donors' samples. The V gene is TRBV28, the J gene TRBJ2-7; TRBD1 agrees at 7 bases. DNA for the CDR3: TGTGCCAGCAGTTTAGCTGGGACAGCCTATACCTACGAGCAGTACTTC. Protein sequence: CASSLAGTAYTYEQYF.